This T cell receptor beta chain was obtained from a study of Ad26.COV2.S vaccination and SARS-CoV-2 variants. Study-level information: The authors gave Ad26.COV2.S intramuscularly, either once or twice 56 days apart. Findings of the study overall: Substantial post-vaccination breadth of spike-specific CD8+ and CD4+ T cell responses was reported.

To note about this clone: Its antigen is not known.

Sequencing was performed with immunoSEQ multiplex PCR; in TCRdb, only in-frame clones are kept and a portion is missing. Seen here are a few hundred thousand clones, around nine tenths observed once, and the top ten hold about 3.6%. With 3 bases removed from V and 2 bases from J, the gap between germline ends came to 9 bases. CDR3 length equals 13 residues. CDR1 and CDR2 from the germline V gene are SQVTM and ANQGSEA. Documented treatment: roughly 18 received Ad26.COV2.S at low or high dose, single or two shots; about 5 received placebo; per-sample allocation not given. Following the first vaccine or placebo injection, samples were taken on day 63.

Sample: peripheral blood, taken in a trial of Ad26.COV2.S vaccine versus placebo. This receptor was taken from a person between 18 and 65 years old who received the Ad26.COV2.S COVID-19 vaccine or a placebo. The chain carries TRBV29-1 and TRBJ2-3; unclear D gene. CDR3 coding DNA: TGCAGCGTTGACACACCGAACACAGATACGCAGTATTTT. Its protein product is CSVDTPNTDTQYF.